This T cell receptor delta chain is drawn from a study of intestinal T cells in coeliac disease (dated by TCRdb to the early 2020s). Context from the whole study: Coeliac patients were much younger than controls, with mean ages of approximately 16.0 versus 55 years in the TRG cohort. In the TRD cohort, anti-tissue transglutaminase antibodies were raised in every coeliac patient but in none of the controls. The TCR-delta (TRD) cohort included duodenal biopsies from 11 coeliac disease patients and 11 non-coeliac controls. Duodenal biopsies from about 36 coeliac disease patients and about 20 non-coeliac controls made up a second, larger TCR-gamma (TRG) cohort. Broader findings and caveats from the paper: Age was significantly different between the coeliac and control groups, but splitting the analysis by age did not give a significant classification. Repeated CDR3 amino acid sequences could not be distinguished from PCR duplicates. FFPE-derived DNA was found to be relatively degraded, and loss of a proportion of TCR sequences in each sample was likely caused by this degradation. TRG clustering correctly classified most of the roughly 54 biopsies (about 94%), with a reported leave-one-out accuracy of about 90%. In training, clustering based on TRD kmers put all 22 biopsies in the right class, and the reported leave-one-out accuracy was 85% to 95%.

Trimming takes 3 bases off V and 0 bases off J; junction bases not matched to a gene: 15. The germline V gene specifies TSWWSYY as CDR1 and QGS as CDR2. The CDR3 starts with the cysteine, ends with the phenylalanine, and has 19 residues. Only the CDR3 region is kept as DNA, spanning 57 bases read in frame from base 1. For each case, genomic DNA was isolated from ten 5-um FFPE scrolls with the QIAamp DNA FFPE tissue kit. Fully anonymised formalin-fixed paraffin-embedded duodenal biopsies surplus to diagnostic needs were used to test TCR repertoire-based classification of coeliac disease. Library prep was done by multiplex PCR. Bulk amplification of TRD repertoires was performed from around 0.15 ug of biopsy DNA with the Biomed-2 kit. Purified TRD amplicons were pooled in equal amounts into a roughly 4 nM library before sequencing. TRD libraries were sequenced on an Illumina MiSeq using v3 chemistry with 2 x 300 cycles. In the original analysis: Using FastX, any read was removed if more than 10% of its nucleotides had quality scores below the third quartile calculated per patient. Reads were aligned with IMGT/HighV-QUEST to assign V, D and J genes, identify CDR3 regions and assess functionality. After the sequences were translated into amino acids, every sequence predicted to be non-functional was thrown out. The CDR3s were broken into kmers both with and without positional annotation, PCA was run on the kmer frequencies, and the samples were clustered using every one of the 1023 combinations of PCs 1-10. Classification was validated by leave-one-out cross-validation, re-optimising parameters on the remaining samples each time. Using the vegan R package, Shannon diversity was calculated from repeated random subsamples whose size matched the lowest read count. TCRdb processed the public reads again with the CATT caller, after which rows with matching DNA were combined. The V and J calls come from TCRdb's annotation, not from the publication. Present in this sample are roughly 500 delta-chain clones, roughly three fifths of which were seen just once. The top ten clones comprise 35% to 45% of the sample.

Within its sample, this clone is medium-sized (0.01 to 0.1%). Its antigen is unknown. No clone much larger than this one lies a single base away; base qualities are absent. The clonotype originates from a human donor with celiac disease. Sequencing was done on a sample of a duodenal biopsy. The V gene is TRDV1 and the J gene is TRDJ1; TRDD3 lines up with 8 middle nucleotides. The bases read TGTGCTCTTGGGGAGGGTTCCGGGTTACTGGGGGTTTACACCGATAAACTCATCTTT. The encoded protein is CALGEGSGLLGVYTDKLIF.